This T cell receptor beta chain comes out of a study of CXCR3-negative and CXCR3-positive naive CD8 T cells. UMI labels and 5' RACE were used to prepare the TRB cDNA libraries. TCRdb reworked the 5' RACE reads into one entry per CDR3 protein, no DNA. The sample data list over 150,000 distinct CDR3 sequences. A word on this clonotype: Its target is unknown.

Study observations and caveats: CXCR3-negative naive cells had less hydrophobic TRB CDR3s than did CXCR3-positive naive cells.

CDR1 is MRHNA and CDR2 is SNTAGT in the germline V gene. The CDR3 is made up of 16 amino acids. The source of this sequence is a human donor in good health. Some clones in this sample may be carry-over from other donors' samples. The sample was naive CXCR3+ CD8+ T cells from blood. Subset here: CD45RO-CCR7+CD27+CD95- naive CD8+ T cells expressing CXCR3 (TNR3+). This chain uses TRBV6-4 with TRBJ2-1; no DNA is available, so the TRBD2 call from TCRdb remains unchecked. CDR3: CASSDGGGGSYNEQFF.